This TCR beta chain was recorded in a study of T cells in tuberculosis. With 1 base removed from V and 4 bases from J, the gap between germline ends came to 13 bases. The CDR3 loop spans 14 amino acids. CDR1 is SQVTM, CDR2 ANQGSEA, per germline. TCRdb keeps only in-frame clones here, not all; method: immunoSEQ multiplex PCR. Counted here are about 59,000 clones, about four fifths occurring once; the ten biggest clones make up roughly 12%. Cells were sorted from thawed PBMC rested overnight and stained with GMM-loaded CD1B tetramer, viability dye and anti-CD3. The lipid loaded on the CD1B tetramers was C32 glucose monomycolate from Rhodococcus equi. Tetramer-sorted PBMC had been CD14 monocyte-depleted before freezing. Each donor contributed about 100,000 sorted tetramer-negative cells.

The source material was CD1b-GMM tetramer-negative cells sorted from PBMCs. The clonotype originates from an adult woman with latent tuberculosis. V gene TRBV29-1 combines with J gene TRBJ1-2; a possible D gene is TRBD1 (6 bases). The CDR3 region is CSVEGGGSVYGYTF. Here the CDR3 DNA reads TGCAGCGTTGAAGGGGGGGGCTCCGTCTATGGCTACACCTTC.